These 14 T cell receptor beta chains share one sample of origin, sequenced in a study of blood T cell repertoires in COVID-19 (dated by TCRdb to the early 2020s). The library was obtained by the immunoSEQ multiplex PCR assay. TCRdb provides this immuneACCESS table in a form limited to in-frame rearrangements. Some clones are lacking; in checked studies, under half of them reflect an unresolved V gene, and why the rest are absent is not known. The sample table shows fewer than 350,000 clones, and about nine tenths are seen once. The top ten clonotypes cover 1.5% to 2% of the sample. Sequenced input: PBMCs or T cells enriched from blood (not recorded which). The receptors come from a woman in her forties who had recovered from COVID-19.

The chain joins TRBV6-5 to TRBJ1-6; a weak D match, TRBD1 (6 bases). Trimming pared 3 bases from V and 8 bases from J, leaving 17 bases between. Germline V gene sequence: CDR1 MNHEY, CDR2 SVGAGI. CDR3 length: 16 amino acids. The CDR3 DNA follows: TGTGCCAGCAGTTATTCGACGGGGGGCTGGGATTCACCCCTCCACTTT. This codes for CASSYSTGGWDSPLHF.

This sequence joins TRBV5-6 and TRBJ2-4; 7 bases are shared with TRBD2. Germline CDR1 SGHDT, CDR2 YYEEEE. This CDR3 is 17 amino acids long. V shed 2 bases, J shed 0 bases, and the junction held 8 bases outside the gene matches. Here the CDR3 reads CASSLAGRGIAKNIQYF. Here the CDR3 DNA reads TGTGCCAGCAGCTTAGCGGGGAGGGGCATAGCCAAAAACATTCAGTACTTC.

This sequence joins TRBV6-4 and TRBJ2-2; maybe TRBD2 (5 bases). Germline V CDR1 and CDR2: MRHNA, SNTAGT. V was shortened by 0 bases and J by 4 bases, with 6 bases between the two germline ends. The CDR3 has 14 residues. DNA for the CDR3: TGTGCCAGCAGTGACTCCGCGGGCACCGGGGAGCTGTTTTTT. Translated: CASSDSAGTGELFF.

This clone has a handful of counts. This chain connects TRBV2 to TRBJ1-6; TRBD1 matches 7 bases. This CDR3 is built from 15 residues. V shed 10 bases, J shed 8 bases, and the junction held 14 bases outside the gene matches. The V gene's germline CDR1 is SNHLY and CDR2 FYNNEI. CDR3 sequence: CATQATGRGDSPLHF. The CDR3 bases are TGTGCCACCCAAGCGACAGGGAGAGGTGATTCACCCCTCCACTTT.

A single count supports this clone. The CDR3 nucleotides are TGTGCCAGCAGTGATTTTCGGGAGCTCAACACTGAAGCTTTCTTT. Translating gives CASSDFRELNTEAFF. V usage is TRBV25-1 and J usage is TRBJ1-1; D is ambiguous. From germline, CDR1 is MGHDK and CDR2 SYGVNS. This CDR3 has 15 residues. The V end lost 3 bases, the J end lost 2 bases, and 13 bases lay between the germline ends. The variable domain in full, completed from reference TRBV25-1 and TRBJ1-1, reads EADIYQTPRYLVIGTGKKITLECSQTMGHDKMYWYQQDPGMELHLIHYSYGVNSTEKGDLSSESTVSRIRTEHFPLTLESARPSHTSQYLCASSDFRELNTEAFFGQGTRLTVV.

The chain carries TRBV10-2 and TRBJ1-4, with D uncertain. The CDR3 extends over 13 amino acids. The germline V gene has CDR1 WSHSY and CDR2 SAAADI. Trimming took off 3 bases at V and 8 bases at J, with 10 bases between the two ends. The CDR3 sequence: CASSDVVREKLFF. The CDR3 DNA sequence: TGCGCCAGCAGTGATGTTGTGAGGGAAAAACTGTTTTTT.

The V gene is TRBV5-1, the J gene TRBJ2-2; 7 nucleotides line up with TRBD1. The CDR3 covers 16 residues. The germline gives CDR1 SGHRS, CDR2 YFSETQ. V dropped 0 bases and J dropped 2; count of bases not matched to a gene: 4. CDR3 loop: CASSLGQGRNTGELFF. CDR3 DNA: TGCGCCAGCAGCTTGGGACAGGGCAGAAACACCGGGGAGCTGTTTTTT.

Here the CDR3 reads CASSPPGSSSGNTIYF. The CDR3, as DNA: TGTGCCAGCAGTCCCCCGGGATCGAGCTCTGGAAACACCATATATTTT. The chain couples TRBV2 to TRBJ1-3; D not resolved. This CDR3 is built from 16 residues. Trimming removed 5 bases from V and 0 bases from J, with 14 bases in between. Germline CDR1 SNHLY, CDR2 FYNNEI. Full variable domain (outside the CDR3, taken from reference TRBV2 and TRBJ1-3): EPEVTQTPSHQVTQMGQEVILRCVPISNHLYFYWYRQILGQKVEFLVSFYNNEISEKSEIFDDQFSVERPDGSNFTLKIRSTKLEDSAMYFCASSPPGSSSGNTIYFGEGSWLTVV.

The V call is TRBV20-1, the J call TRBJ2-7, with no clear D. This CDR3 comprises 11 residues. The germline CDR1 and CDR2 sequences are DFQATT and SNEGSKA (reference sequence). Trimming took 6 bases from V and 2 from J, leaving 8 bases between them. The CDR3 sequence is CSAPGPYEQYF. The DNA for the CDR3 is TGCAGTGCCCCAGGTCCCTACGAGCAGTACTTC.

J is TRBJ1-2 and V is TRBV4-2, with D hard to call. CDR1 and CDR2 from the germline V gene are LGHNA and YNFKEQ. The CDR3 length is 15 residues. V dropped 2 bases and J dropped 7 bases, with 17 bases sitting between them. CDR3 amino acids: CASSQYEVFNGGYTF. DNA of the CDR3: TGTGCCAGCAGCCAATACGAAGTCTTTAACGGTGGCTACACCTTC.

The gene calls are TRBV5-1 and TRBJ1-1; 9 bases map to TRBD1. Losses at the gene ends were 0 bases for V and 7 bases for J; bases not matched to a gene: 7. Germline lookup yields CDR1 SGHRS and CDR2 YFSETQ. The CDR3 contains 15 residues. CDR3 in amino acids: CASSLGGQGYGEAFF. The CDR3 DNA sequence: TGCGCCAGCAGCTTGGGGGGACAGGGTTATGGTGAAGCTTTCTTT.

This chain joins TRBV6-6 and TRBJ2-7; 7 positions agree with TRBD2. After removal of 6 bases from V and 2 bases from J, the junction contained 10 bases not matched to a gene. Germline V gene sequence: CDR1 MNHNY, CDR2 SVGAGI (reference sequence). The CDR3 is 15 residues long. This chain's CDR3 is CASRDLAGAPYEQYF. The DNA for the CDR3 is TGTGCCAGCAGGGACTTGGCGGGAGCGCCCTACGAGCAGTACTTC.

The J gene is TRBJ2-5, the V gene TRBV24-1, with TRBD2 matching over 7 bases. Germline V CDR1 and CDR2: KGHDR, SFDVKD. The CDR3 sequence is 15 residues long. J was trimmed by 5 bases and V by 1 base; bases with no gene match: 6. CDR3 in DNA: TGTGCCACCAGTGATTTAGATGGGGGAGGGGAGACCCAGTACTTC. Its protein product is CATSDLDGGGETQYF.

J is TRBJ2-7 and V is TRBV30; D uncertain. V shed 2 bases and J shed 0 bases, with 14 bases lying between them. The CDR3 is 15 residues long. Germline V gene lookup returns CDR1 GTSNPN and CDR2 SVGIG (reference sequence). CDR3 sequence: CAWSFTDGFSYEQYF. The CDR3, as DNA: TGTGCCTGGAGTTTTACAGACGGATTCTCCTACGAGCAGTACTTC.